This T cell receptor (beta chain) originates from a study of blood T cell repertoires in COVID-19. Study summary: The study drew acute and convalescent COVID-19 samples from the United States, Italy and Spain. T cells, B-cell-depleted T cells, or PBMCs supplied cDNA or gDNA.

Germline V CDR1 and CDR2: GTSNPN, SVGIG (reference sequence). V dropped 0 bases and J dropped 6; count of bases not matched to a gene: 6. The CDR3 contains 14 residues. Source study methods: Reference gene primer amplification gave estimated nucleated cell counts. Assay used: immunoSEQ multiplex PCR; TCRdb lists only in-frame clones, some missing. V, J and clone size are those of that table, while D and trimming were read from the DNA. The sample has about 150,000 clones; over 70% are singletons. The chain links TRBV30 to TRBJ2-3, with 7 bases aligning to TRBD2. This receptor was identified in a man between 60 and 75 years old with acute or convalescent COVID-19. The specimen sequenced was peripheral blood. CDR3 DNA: TGTGCCTGGAGTGTGGGTGCGGGAGTGGATACGCAGTATTTT. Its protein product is CAWSVGAGVDTQYF.